This T cell receptor beta chain was identified during a study of T cell responses to AZD1222 COVID-19 vaccine. Study-level results: At baseline, just six or seven AZD1222 recipients tested seropositive. Clonal diversity was possibly underestimated, and the donors were mostly white British, with more females. Researchers report vaccine-associated CD4 TCRs spanning spike, with dominance at 160-218 and 743-854.

Per germline, CDR1 SGHDN and CDR2 FVKESK. CDR3 length: 16 residues. V was trimmed by 1 base and J by 10 bases, leaving 17 bases between them. The repertoire was sequenced with immunoSEQ multiplex PCR; TCRdb's copy has only in-frame clones and lacks some. The data show 150,000 to 200,000 clones, about 92% seen once. This clone showed up just once. The target antigen is unknown. Sample: peripheral blood, taken 28 days after the second AZD1222 dose. The TCR sequence derives from an adult who received the AZD1222 COVID-19 vaccine. This sequence joins TRBV14 and TRBJ1-6; TRBD1 might be the D (5 bases). CDR3 bases: TGTGCCAGCAGCCAAGTTGGGGGGAGGAGGGGCTCACCCCTCCACTTT. It is translated as CASSQVGGRRGSPLHF.